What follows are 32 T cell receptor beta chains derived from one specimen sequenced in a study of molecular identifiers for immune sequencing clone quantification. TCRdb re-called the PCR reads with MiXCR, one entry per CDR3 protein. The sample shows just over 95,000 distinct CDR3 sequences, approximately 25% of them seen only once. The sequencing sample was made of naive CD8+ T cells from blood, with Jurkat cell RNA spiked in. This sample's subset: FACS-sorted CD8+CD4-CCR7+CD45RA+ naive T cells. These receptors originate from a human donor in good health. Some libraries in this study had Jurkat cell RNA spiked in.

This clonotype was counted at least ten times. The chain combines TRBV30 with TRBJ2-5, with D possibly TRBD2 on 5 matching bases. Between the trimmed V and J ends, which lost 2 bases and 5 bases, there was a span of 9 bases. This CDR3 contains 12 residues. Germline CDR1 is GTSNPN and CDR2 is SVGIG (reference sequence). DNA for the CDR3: TGTGCCTGGAGTACGAGGGTCGAGACCCAGTACTTC. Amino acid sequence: CAWSTRVETQYF.

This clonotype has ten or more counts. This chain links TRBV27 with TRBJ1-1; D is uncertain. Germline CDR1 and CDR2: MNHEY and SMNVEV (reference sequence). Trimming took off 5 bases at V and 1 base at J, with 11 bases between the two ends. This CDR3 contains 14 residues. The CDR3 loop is CASSPREANTEAFF. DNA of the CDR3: TGTGCCAGCAGTCCCCGAGAGGCGAACACTGAAGCTTTCTTT.

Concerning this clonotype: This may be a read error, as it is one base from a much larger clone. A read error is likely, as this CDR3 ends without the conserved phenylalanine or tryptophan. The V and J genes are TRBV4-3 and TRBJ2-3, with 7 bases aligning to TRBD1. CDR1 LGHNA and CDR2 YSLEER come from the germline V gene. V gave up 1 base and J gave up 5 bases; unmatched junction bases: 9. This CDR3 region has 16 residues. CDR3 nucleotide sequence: TGCGCCAGCAGCCAAGCGACAGGGTTTGGTGGAGATACGCAGTATTCT. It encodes CASSQATGFGGDTQYS.

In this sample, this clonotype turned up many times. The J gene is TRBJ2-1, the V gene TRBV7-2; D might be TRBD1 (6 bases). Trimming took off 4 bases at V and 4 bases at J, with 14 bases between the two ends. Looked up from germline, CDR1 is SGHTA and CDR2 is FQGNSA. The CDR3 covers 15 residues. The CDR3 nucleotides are TGTGCCAGCAGCTCGGGTCGAGGACAGTACAATGAGCAGTTCTTC. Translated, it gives CASSSGRGQYNEQFF.

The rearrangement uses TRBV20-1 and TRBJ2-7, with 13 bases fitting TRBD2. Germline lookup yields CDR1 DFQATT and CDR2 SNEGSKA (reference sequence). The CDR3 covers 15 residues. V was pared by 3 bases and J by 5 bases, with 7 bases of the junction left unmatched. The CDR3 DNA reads TGCAGTGCTAGCGCACTAGCGGGGGGGCCTAACGAGCAGTACTTC. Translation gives CSASALAGGPNEQYF.

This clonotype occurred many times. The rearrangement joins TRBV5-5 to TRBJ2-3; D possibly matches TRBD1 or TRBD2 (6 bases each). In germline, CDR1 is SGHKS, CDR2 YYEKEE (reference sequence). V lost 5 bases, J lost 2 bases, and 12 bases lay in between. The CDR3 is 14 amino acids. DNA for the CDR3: TGTGCCAGCAGTGGCAGGGGACTCACAGATACGCAGTATTTT. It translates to CASSGRGLTDTQYF.

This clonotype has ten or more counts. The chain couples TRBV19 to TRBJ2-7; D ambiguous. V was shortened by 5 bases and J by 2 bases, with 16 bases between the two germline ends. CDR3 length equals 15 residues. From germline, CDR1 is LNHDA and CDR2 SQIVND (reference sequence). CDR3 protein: CASSFRARGTYEQYF. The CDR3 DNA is TGTGCCAGTAGTTTCCGGGCCCGCGGTACCTACGAGCAGTACTTC.

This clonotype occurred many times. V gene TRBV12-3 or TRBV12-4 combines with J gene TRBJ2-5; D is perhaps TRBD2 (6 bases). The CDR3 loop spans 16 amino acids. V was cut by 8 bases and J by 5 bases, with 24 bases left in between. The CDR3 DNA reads TGTGCCAGCCTCTTTGGGACTTCCGTTAGAGAGGAGACCCAGTACTTC. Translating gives CASLFGTSVREETQYF.

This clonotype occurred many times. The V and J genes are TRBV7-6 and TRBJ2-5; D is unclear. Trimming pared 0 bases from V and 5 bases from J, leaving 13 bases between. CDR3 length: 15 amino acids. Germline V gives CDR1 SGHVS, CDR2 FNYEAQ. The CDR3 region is CASSLAVPNSETQYF. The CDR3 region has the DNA TGTGCCAGCAGCTTAGCGGTTCCTAACTCGGAGACCCAGTACTTC.

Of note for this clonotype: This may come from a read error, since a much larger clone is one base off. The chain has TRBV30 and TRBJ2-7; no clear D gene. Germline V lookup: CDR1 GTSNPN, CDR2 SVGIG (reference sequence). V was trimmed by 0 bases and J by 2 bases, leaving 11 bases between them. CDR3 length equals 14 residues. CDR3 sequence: CAWSVRASPYEQYF. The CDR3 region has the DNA TGTGCCTGGAGTGTAAGGGCCTCACCCTACGAGCAGTACTTC.

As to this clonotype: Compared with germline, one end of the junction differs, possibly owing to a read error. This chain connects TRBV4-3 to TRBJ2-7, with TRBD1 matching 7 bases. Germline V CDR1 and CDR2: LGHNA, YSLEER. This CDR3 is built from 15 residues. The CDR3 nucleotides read TGCGCCAGCAGCCCTGAGAGGGGGCCCCTCTACGCGCCGTCCTTC. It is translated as CASSPERGPLYAPSF.

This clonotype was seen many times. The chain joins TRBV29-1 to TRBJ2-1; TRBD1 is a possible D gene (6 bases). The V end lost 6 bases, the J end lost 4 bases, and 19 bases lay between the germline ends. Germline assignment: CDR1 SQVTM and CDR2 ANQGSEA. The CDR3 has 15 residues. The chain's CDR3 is CSVLFLGAPYNEQFF. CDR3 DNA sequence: TGCAGCGTCCTCTTTTTGGGGGCGCCGTACAATGAGCAGTTCTTC.

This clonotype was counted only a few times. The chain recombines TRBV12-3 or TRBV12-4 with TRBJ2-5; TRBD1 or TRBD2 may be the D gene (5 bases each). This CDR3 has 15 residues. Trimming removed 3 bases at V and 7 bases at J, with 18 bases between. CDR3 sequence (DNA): TGTGCCAGCAGTTTCTTTAGTGGGGGATTTGGGACCCAGTACTTC. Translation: CASSFFSGGFGTQYF.

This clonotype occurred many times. CDR3 nucleotides: TGTGCCAGCAGCTGGGACATGTCCCCGAGCAATCAGCCCCAGCATTTT. Its protein is CASSWDMSPSNQPQHF. The chain recombines TRBV7-9 with TRBJ1-5; TRBD1 is a possible D gene (6 bases). CDR1 is SEHNR, CDR2 FQNEAQ, per germline (reference sequence). The CDR3 contains 16 residues. V shed 4 bases and J shed 1 base, with 14 bases lying between them.

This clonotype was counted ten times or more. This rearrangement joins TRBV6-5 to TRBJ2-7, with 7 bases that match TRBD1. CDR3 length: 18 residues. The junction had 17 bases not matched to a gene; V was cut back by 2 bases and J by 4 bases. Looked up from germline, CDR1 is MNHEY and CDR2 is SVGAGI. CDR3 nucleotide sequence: TGTGCCAGCAGTTACGGGGCTCCCAGACAGGGTCGGGCATACGAGCAGTACTTC. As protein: CASSYGAPRQGRAYEQYF.

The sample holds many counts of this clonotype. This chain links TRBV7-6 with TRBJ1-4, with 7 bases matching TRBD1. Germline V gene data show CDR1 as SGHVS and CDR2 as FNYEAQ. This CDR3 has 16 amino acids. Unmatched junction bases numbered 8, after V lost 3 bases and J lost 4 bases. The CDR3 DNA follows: TGTGCCAGCAGCTTGGGGTTGACAGGGCTTAATGAAAAACTGTTTTTT. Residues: CASSLGLTGLNEKLFF.

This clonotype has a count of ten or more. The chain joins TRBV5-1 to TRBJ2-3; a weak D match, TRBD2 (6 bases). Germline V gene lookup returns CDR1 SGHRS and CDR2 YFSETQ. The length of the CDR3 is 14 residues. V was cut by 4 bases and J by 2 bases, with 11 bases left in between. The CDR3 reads CASSSAGFTDTQYF. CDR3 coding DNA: TGCGCCAGCAGCAGCGCGGGATTCACAGATACGCAGTATTTT.

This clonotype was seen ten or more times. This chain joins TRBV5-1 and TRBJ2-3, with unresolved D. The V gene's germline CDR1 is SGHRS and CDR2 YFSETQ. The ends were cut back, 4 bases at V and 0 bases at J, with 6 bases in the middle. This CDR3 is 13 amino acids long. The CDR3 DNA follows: TGCGCCAGCAGCAGGGAAAGCACAGATACGCAGTATTTT. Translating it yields CASSRESTDTQYF.

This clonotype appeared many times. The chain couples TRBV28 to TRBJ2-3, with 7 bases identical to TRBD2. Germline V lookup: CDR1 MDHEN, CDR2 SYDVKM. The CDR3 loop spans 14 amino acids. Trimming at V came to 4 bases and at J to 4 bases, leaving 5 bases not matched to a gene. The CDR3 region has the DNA TGTGCCAGCAGTTCGCGGACTAGTGCAGATACGCAGTATTTT. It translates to CASSSRTSADTQYF.

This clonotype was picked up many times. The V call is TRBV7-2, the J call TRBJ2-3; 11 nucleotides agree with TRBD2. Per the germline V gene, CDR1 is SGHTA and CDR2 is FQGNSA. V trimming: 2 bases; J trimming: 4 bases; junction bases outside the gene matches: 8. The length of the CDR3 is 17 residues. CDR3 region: CASSLPLAGGPADTQYF. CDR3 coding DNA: TGTGCCAGCAGCTTACCGTTAGCGGGGGGGCCGGCAGATACGCAGTATTTT. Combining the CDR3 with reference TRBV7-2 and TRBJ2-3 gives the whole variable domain GAGVSQSPSNKVTEKGKDVELRCDPISGHTALYWYRQSLGQGLEFLIYFQGNSAPDKSGLPSDRFSAERTGGSVSTLTIQRTQQEDSAVYLCASSLPLAGGPADTQYFGPGTRLTVL.

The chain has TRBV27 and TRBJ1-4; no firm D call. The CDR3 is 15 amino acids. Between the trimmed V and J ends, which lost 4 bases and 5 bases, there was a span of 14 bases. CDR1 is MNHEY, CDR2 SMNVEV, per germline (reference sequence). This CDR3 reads CASSYLPGRNEKLFF. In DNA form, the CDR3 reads TGTGCCAGCAGTTACCTCCCCGGGAGGAATGAAAAACTGTTTTTT.

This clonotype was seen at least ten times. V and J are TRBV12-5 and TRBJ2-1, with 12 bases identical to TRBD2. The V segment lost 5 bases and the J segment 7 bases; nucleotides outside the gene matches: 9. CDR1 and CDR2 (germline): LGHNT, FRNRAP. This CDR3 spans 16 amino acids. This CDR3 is CASGPGLAGLGNEQFF. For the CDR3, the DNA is TGTGCTAGTGGTCCTGGACTAGCGGGATTGGGGAATGAGCAGTTCTTC. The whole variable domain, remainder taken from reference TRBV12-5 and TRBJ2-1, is DARVTQTPRHKVTEMGQEVTMRCQPILGHNTVFWYRQTMMQGLELLAYFRNRAPLDDSGMPKDRFSAEMPDATLATLKIQPSEPRDSAVYFCASGPGLAGLGNEQFFGPGTRLTVL.

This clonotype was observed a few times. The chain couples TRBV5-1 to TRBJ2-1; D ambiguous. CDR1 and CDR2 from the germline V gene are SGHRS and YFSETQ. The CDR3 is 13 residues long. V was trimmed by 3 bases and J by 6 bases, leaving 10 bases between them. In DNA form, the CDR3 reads TGCGCCAGCAGCTCTGGTGCAGGCAATGAGCAGTTCTTC. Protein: CASSSGAGNEQFF. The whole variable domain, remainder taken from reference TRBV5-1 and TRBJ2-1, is KAGVTQTPRYLIKTRGQQVTLSCSPISGHRSVSWYQQTPGQGLQFLFEYFSETQRNKGNFPGRFSGRQFSNSRSEMNVSTLELGDSALYLCASSSGAGNEQFFGPGTRLTVL.

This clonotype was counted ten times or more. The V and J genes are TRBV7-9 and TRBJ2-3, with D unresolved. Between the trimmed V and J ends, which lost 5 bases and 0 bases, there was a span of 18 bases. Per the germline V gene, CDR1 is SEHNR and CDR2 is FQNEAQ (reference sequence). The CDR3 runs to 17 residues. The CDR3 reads CASSLSGPRFSTDTQYF. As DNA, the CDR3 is TGTGCCAGCAGCCTGAGTGGACCACGTTTTAGCACAGATACGCAGTATTTT.

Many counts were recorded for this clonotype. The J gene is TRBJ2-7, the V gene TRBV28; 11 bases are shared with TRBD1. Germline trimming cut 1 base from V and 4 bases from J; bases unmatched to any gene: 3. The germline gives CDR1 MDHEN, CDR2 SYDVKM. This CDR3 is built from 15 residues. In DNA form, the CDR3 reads TGTGCCAGCAGTTTATCCGGACAGGGGGCATACGAGCAGTACTTC. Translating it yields CASSLSGQGAYEQYF.

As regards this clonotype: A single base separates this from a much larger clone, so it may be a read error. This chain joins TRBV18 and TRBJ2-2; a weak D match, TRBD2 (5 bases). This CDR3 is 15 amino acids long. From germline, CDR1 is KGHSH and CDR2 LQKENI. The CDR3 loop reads CASSPPERNTGVLFF. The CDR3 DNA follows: TGTGCCAGCTCACCACCGGAGAGAAACACCGGGGTGCTGTTTTTT. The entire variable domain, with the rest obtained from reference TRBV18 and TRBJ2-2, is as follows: NAGVMQNPRHLVRRRGQEARLRCSPMKGHSHVYWYRQLPEEGLKFMVYLQKENIIDESGMPKERFSAEFPKEGPSILRIQQVVRGDSAAYFCASSPPERNTGVLFFGEGSRLTVL.

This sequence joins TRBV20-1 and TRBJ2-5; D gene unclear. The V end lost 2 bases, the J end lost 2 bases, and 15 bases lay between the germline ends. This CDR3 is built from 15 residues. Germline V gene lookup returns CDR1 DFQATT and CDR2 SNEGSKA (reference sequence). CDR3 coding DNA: TGCAGTGCTAGAAACGGTCCGGGCGTACAAGAGACCCAGTACTTC. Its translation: CSARNGPGVQETQYF.

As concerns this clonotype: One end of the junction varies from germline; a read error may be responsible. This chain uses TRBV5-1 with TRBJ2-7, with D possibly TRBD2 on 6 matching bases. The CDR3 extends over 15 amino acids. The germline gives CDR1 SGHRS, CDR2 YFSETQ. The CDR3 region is CANSSTRGTIYEQYF. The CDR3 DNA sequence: TGCGCCAATAGCTCCACGCGCGGGACCATCTACGAGCAATACTTC.

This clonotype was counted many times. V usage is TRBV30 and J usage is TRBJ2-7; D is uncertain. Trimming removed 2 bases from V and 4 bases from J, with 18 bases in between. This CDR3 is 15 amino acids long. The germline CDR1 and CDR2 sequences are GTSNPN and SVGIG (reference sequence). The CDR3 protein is CAWSPPIGPLYEQYF. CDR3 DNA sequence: TGTGCCTGGAGTCCTCCTATCGGGCCCCTATACGAGCAGTACTTC.

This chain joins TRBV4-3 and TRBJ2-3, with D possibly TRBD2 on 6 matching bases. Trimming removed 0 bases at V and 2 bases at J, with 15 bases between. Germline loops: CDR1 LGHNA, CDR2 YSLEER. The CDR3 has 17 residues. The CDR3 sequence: CASSQDTQRVFTDTQYF. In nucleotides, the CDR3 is TGCGCCAGCAGCCAAGATACCCAGCGGGTGTTCACAGATACGCAGTATTTT.

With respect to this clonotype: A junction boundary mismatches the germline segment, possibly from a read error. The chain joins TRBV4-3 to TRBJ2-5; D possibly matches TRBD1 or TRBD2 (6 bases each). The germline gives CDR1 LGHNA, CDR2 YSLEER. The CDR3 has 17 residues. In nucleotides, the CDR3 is TGCGCCCGCAGCCAAGATCCTTCCGGCCCGGGGGCAGCGCCCCCGTCCTTC. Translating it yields CARSQDPSGPGAAPPSF.

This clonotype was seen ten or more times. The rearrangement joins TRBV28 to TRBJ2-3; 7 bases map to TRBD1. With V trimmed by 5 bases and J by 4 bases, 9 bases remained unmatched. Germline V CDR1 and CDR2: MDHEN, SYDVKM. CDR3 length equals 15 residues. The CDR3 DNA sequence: TGTGCCAGCAGTCCTAGGGACAGTCATGCAGATACGCAGTATTTT. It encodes CASSPRDSHADTQYF.